This passage covers 24 T cell receptor beta chains from one sample sequenced in a study of shared clonotypes between healthy human individuals (dated by TCRdb to 2020 to 2021). The library was made by the immunoSEQ multiplex PCR assay. The table comes from immuneACCESS by way of TCRdb, which keeps in-frame sequences with V and J called. Part of the clones is missing from these tables; in studies checked, under half for an unresolved V gene and the rest for unknown reasons. The sample yields some 1,100,000 clones; approximately 80% were counted once. Under 0.6% of the sample goes to the ten largest clones. Sample: memory CD4+ T cells from PBMCs. In light of the paper, this sample's cell subset or site label describes: CD45RA-negative fraction. Receptors originate from a man aged 18-30 years in good health. Some clones in this sample may be carry-over from other donors' samples.

The V and J genes are TRBV10-2 and TRBJ2-1, with TRBD2 matching over 7 bases. The CDR3 loop spans 13 amino acids. The germline CDR1 and CDR2 sequences are WSHSY and SAAADI. Trimming removed 5 bases from V and 3 bases from J; junction bases left unmatched: 1. This CDR3 reads CASSWTSYNEQFF. The CDR3 nucleotides read TGCGCCAGCAGTTGGACTAGCTACAATGAGCAGTTCTTC.

V usage is TRBV4-2 and J usage is TRBJ2-1; 7 nucleotides align to TRBD2. Germline-derived CDR1 and CDR2 are LGHNA and YNFKEQ. This CDR3 region has 16 residues. V was clipped by 1 base and J by 0 bases; unmatched bases: 3. The CDR3 is CASSQAPSGSYNEQFF. The CDR3 coding sequence is TGTGCCAGCAGCCAAGCCCCTAGCGGCTCCTACAATGAGCAGTTCTTC.

V is TRBV28 and J is TRBJ2-7, with 8 positions matching TRBD1. There are 15 residues in the CDR3. CDR1 and CDR2 (germline): MDHEN, SYDVKM. V lost 5 bases and J lost 4; bases outside the gene matches: 10. The CDR3 protein is CASSGSGTGDYEQYF. The CDR3, as DNA: TGTGCCAGCAGTGGGTCCGGGACAGGAGATTACGAGCAGTACTTC.

The chain joins TRBV29-1 to TRBJ1-2, with a tentative D call TRBD1 (5 bases). CDR3 length: 12 residues. The germline V gene encodes CDR1 SQVTM and CDR2 ANQGSEA. Trimming stripped 5 bases from V and 4 bases from J, with 11 bases between. CDR3 in amino acids: CSVLQGSYGYTF. CDR3 bases: TGCAGCGTTCTTCAGGGTTCCTATGGCTACACCTTC.

The genes are TRBV7-7 and TRBJ2-2; TRBD1 is a possible D gene (5 bases). Trimming took off 5 bases at V and 1 base at J, with 8 bases between the two ends. The CDR3 consists of 14 residues. Germline CDR1 and CDR2: SSHAT and FNYEAQ (reference sequence). CDR3 bases: TGTGCCAGCAGCCCCGGACAGAACACCGGGGAGCTGTTTTTT. This codes for CASSPGQNTGELFF.

The chain employs TRBV10-1 and TRBJ1-3; 11 nucleotides agree with TRBD1. The junction had 7 bases not matched to a gene; V was cut back by 8 bases and J by 1 base. Germline CDR1 reads WNHNN; CDR2 reads SYGVQD (reference sequence). CDR3 length: 16 residues. The CDR3 is CASSSGTGGSGNTIYF. The CDR3 DNA follows: TGCGCCAGCTCATCCGGGACAGGGGGATCTGGAAACACCATATATTTT.

The chain joins TRBV18 to TRBJ2-4, with TRBD1 identical over 11 bases. The CDR3 sequence is 19 residues long. Germline CDR1 and CDR2: KGHSH and LQKENI. V was clipped by 3 bases and J by 1 base; unmatched bases: 11. CDR3 residues: CASSPPDRGQNFAKNIQYF. DNA for the CDR3: TGTGCCAGCTCACCCCCGGACAGGGGGCAGAATTTTGCCAAAAACATTCAGTACTTC.

With respect to this clone: This same CDR3 is encoded by further DNA sequences in the sample. The chain is built from TRBV2 and TRBJ1-1; D is ambiguous. This CDR3 contains 10 residues. The V end lost 6 bases, the J end lost 3 bases, and 2 bases lay between the germline ends. Germline V gene lookup returns CDR1 SNHLY and CDR2 FYNNEI. This chain's CDR3 is CASSYTEAFF. DNA for the CDR3: TGTGCCAGCAGCTACACTGAAGCTTTCTTT.

This chain joins TRBV19 and TRBJ2-5; D is unresolved. CDR3 length: 15 amino acids. The germline V gene encodes CDR1 LNHDA and CDR2 SQIVND (reference sequence). V lost 4 bases to trimming and J lost 5 bases, with 17 bases between them. CDR3 sequence: CASSTTHVSSETQYF. The CDR3 coding sequence is TGTGCCAGTAGTACTACCCATGTGAGTTCTGAGACCCAGTACTTC.

A word on this clone: The identical CDR3 is also encoded by other nucleotide sequences in the sample. This chain links TRBV9 with TRBJ2-5; 7 bases map to TRBD1. The CDR3 runs to 14 residues. Per the germline V gene, CDR1 is SGDLS and CDR2 is YYNGEE. V was clipped by 0 bases and J by 2 bases; unmatched bases: 1. In nucleotides, the CDR3 is TGTGCCAGCAGCGTAGGGGGACAGCAAGAGACCCAGTACTTC. The encoded protein is CASSVGGQQETQYF.

This clone has only a few counts. This chain joins TRBV9 and TRBJ1-2, with D perhaps matching TRBD1 (5 bases). V was trimmed by 3 bases and J by 5 bases, leaving 14 bases between them. CDR3 length: 14 amino acids. Germline V lookup: CDR1 SGDLS, CDR2 YYNGEE. The DNA for the CDR3 is TGTGCCAGCAGCGCTACGGACACCACTTATGGCTACACCTTC. The encoded protein is CASSATDTTYGYTF.

This chain connects TRBV27 to TRBJ1-1; D gene uncertain. The CDR3 sequence is 14 residues long. V gave up 5 bases and J gave up 0 bases, with 10 bases separating them. The germline V gene encodes CDR1 MNHEY and CDR2 SMNVEV (reference sequence). CDR3 amino acids: CASSPSDLNTEAFF. DNA for the CDR3: TGTGCCAGCAGTCCGTCGGACCTGAACACTGAAGCTTTCTTT.

This rearrangement joins TRBV5-6 to TRBJ1-2; 8 nucleotides match TRBD1. The CDR3 sequence is 14 residues long. Germline loops: CDR1 SGHDT, CDR2 YYEEEE. J was trimmed by 8 bases and V by 2 bases; bases with no gene match: 8. This chain's CDR3 is CASSLIRQGLGYTF. As DNA, the CDR3 is TGTGCCAGCAGCTTAATTCGACAGGGGCTCGGCTACACCTTC.

Comments on this clone: The sample contains more than one DNA sequence encoding this CDR3. This chain links TRBV2 with TRBJ2-5; no reliable D call. Deletions cut 2 bases from V and 4 bases from J, with 5 bases between. The germline CDR1 and CDR2 sequences are SNHLY and FYNNEI. This CDR3 region has 12 residues. The CDR3 DNA reads TGTGCCAGCAGTGAAAGGGTAGAGACCCAGTACTTC. It specifies CASSERVETQYF. The variable domain in full, completed from reference TRBV2 and TRBJ2-5, reads EPEVTQTPSHQVTQMGQEVILRCVPISNHLYFYWYRQILGQKVEFLVSFYNNEISEKSEIFDDQFSVERPDGSNFTLKIRSTKLEDSAMYFCASSERVETQYFGPGTRLLVL.

The CDR3 loop is CASSYTSGTGVDEQFF. For the CDR3, the DNA is TGTGCCAGCAGTTACACCTCCGGGACAGGGGTCGATGAGCAGTTCTTC. The chain uses TRBV28 and TRBJ2-1; 10 nucleotides match TRBD1. CDR1 is MDHEN and CDR2 is SYDVKM in the germline V gene. After removal of 4 bases from V and 8 bases from J, the junction contained 11 bases not matched to a gene. The CDR3 length is 16 residues.

This chain connects TRBV19 to TRBJ1-2; 9 bases line up with TRBD1. Germline assignment: CDR1 LNHDA and CDR2 SQIVND (reference sequence). Trimming removed 4 bases from V and 8 bases from J; junction bases left unmatched: 8. The CDR3 runs to 14 residues. Here the CDR3 DNA reads TGTGCCAGTAGTACCCAACAGGGGGCAGGGGGCTACACCTTC. This gives the protein CASSTQQGAGGYTF.

The chain carries TRBV5-1 and TRBJ2-1; no reliable D call. Trimming pared 4 bases from V and 2 bases from J, leaving 13 bases between. The CDR3 loop spans 15 amino acids. The V gene's germline CDR1 is SGHRS and CDR2 YFSETQ. CDR3 DNA sequence: TGCGCCAGCAGCGGGCGGACGGGTACCTACAATGAGCAGTTCTTC. Protein product: CASSGRTGTYNEQFF.

CDR3 DNA: TGCAGCGTCGACCTACAGGGAAAGGGTTATGGCTACACCTTC. Its translation is CSVDLQGKGYGYTF. This chain connects TRBV29-1 to TRBJ1-2, with D maybe TRBD1 (6 bases). CDR3 size: 14 residues. From germline, CDR1 is SQVTM and CDR2 ANQGSEA. Trimming removed 6 bases at V and 5 bases at J, with 19 bases between.

This clone was seen at least ten times. The chain uses TRBV11-2 and TRBJ2-3; 9 nucleotides match TRBD2. CDR1 and CDR2 (germline): SGHAT, FQNNGV. V trimming: 5 bases; J trimming: 6 bases; junction bases outside the gene matches: 9. This CDR3 has 15 residues. CDR3 coding DNA: TGTGCCAGCAGCCTTAGCGGGAGCCTCGGGGATACGCAGTATTTT. Amino acid sequence: CASSLSGSLGDTQYF.

V gene TRBV7-9 combines with J gene TRBJ2-7; D is unresolved. V lost 2 bases, J lost 3 bases, and 5 bases lay in between. The CDR3 has 12 residues. Germline CDR1 and CDR2: SEHNR and FQNEAQ (reference sequence). CDR3 nucleotide sequence: TGTGCCAGCAGCTTACAGGACTACGAGCAGTACTTC. The encoded protein is CASSLQDYEQYF. Full variable domain (remainder filled in from reference TRBV7-9 and TRBJ2-7): DTGVSQNPRHKITKRGQNVTFRCDPISEHNRLYWYRQTLGQGPEFLTYFQNEAQLEKSRLLSDRFSAERPKGSFSTLEIQRTEQGDSAMYLCASSLQDYEQYFGPGTRLTVT.

As DNA, the CDR3 is TGCGCCAGCAGATTAGGGACGGCCTATGGCTACACCTTC. It specifies CASRLGTAYGYTF. The V gene is TRBV5-1, the J gene TRBJ1-2; a weak D match, TRBD1 (5 bases). The CDR3 extends over 13 amino acids. Trimming took off 5 bases at V and 4 bases at J, with 12 bases between the two ends. Germline-derived CDR1 and CDR2 are SGHRS and YFSETQ.

The rearrangement uses TRBV7-6 and TRBJ2-7; TRBD2 matches 7 bases. The CDR3 is 16 residues long. CDR1 is SGHVS and CDR2 is FNYEAQ in the germline V gene. Trimming took 3 bases from V and 2 from J; bases not matched to a gene: 10. The CDR3 spells CASSLGPAGTAYEQYF. In nucleotides, the CDR3 is TGTGCCAGCAGCTTGGGTCCAGCGGGAACAGCCTACGAGCAGTACTTC.

The chain employs TRBV4-3 and TRBJ2-1; a weak D match, TRBD1 (5 bases). Per the germline V gene, CDR1 is LGHNA and CDR2 is YSLEER. Trimming cost V 1 base and J 8 bases, with 21 bases left between them. CDR3 size: 17 residues. Written as DNA, the CDR3 is TGCGCCAGCAGCCAAGGTCCCCACCAAGGGGCCTTGGATGAGCAGTTCTTC. It specifies CASSQGPHQGALDEQFF.

V and J are TRBV28 and TRBJ2-7; TRBD1 agrees at 9 bases. Unmatched junction bases numbered 8, after V lost 5 bases and J lost 3 bases. This CDR3 is built from 15 residues. Germline CDR1 reads MDHEN; CDR2 reads SYDVKM. This chain's CDR3 is CASSQTRTGDYEQYF. Here the CDR3 DNA reads TGTGCCAGCAGTCAAACGCGGACAGGGGACTACGAGCAGTACTTC.